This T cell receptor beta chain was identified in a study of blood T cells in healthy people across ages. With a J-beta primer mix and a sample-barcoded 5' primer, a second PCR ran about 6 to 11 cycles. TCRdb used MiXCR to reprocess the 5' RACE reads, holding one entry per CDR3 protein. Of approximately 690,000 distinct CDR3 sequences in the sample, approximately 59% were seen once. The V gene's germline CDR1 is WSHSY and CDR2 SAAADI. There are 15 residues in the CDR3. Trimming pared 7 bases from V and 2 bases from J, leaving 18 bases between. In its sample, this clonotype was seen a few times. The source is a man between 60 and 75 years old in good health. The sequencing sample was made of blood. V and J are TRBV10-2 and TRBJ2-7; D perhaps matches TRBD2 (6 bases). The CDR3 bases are TGCGCCAGCAACCCGGGGCTAGCGCTTCCCTACGAGCAGTACTTC. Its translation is CASNPGLALPYEQYF.